The 18 T cell receptor beta chains presented below share a single source sample, sequenced in a study of blood T cell repertoires in COVID-19. Profiled with immunoSEQ multiplex PCR; TCRdb holds only in-frame clones, not every one. The sample records a few hundred thousand clones, 86% being singletons. Sequenced material: peripheral blood. These receptors were obtained from an older man with acute or convalescent COVID-19.

Notes on this clone: At one of its ends the junction is not consistent with the germline gene, which may arise from a read error. V usage is TRBV4-1 and J usage is TRBJ2-3; 12 nucleotides align to TRBD2. This CDR3 has 17 residues. Per the germline V gene, CDR1 is MGHRA and CDR2 is YSYEKL. CDR3 region: CASSQEMTSGSRDTQYF. DNA of the CDR3: TGCGCCAGCAGCCAAGAAATGACTAGCGGGAGCAGAGATACGCAGTATTTT.

V usage is TRBV2 and J usage is TRBJ1-2; D remains ambiguous. The V end lost 0 bases, the J end lost 3 bases, and 5 bases lay between the germline ends. Germline V gene sequence: CDR1 SNHLY, CDR2 FYNNEI. The CDR3 covers 13 residues. For the CDR3, the DNA is TGTGCCAGCAGTGAAGCGCGCGACTATGGCTACACCTTC. Translating it yields CASSEARDYGYTF. The whole variable domain, filled in from reference TRBV2 and TRBJ1-2, reads EPEVTQTPSHQVTQMGQEVILRCVPISNHLYFYWYRQILGQKVEFLVSFYNNEISEKSEIFDDQFSVERPDGSNFTLKIRSTKLEDSAMYFCASSEARDYGYTFGSGTRLTVV.

J is TRBJ2-1 and V is TRBV9; 11 bases fit TRBD2. The CDR3 runs 16 residues. V gave up 4 bases and J gave up 6 bases; unmatched junction bases: 9. Germline CDR1 and CDR2: SGDLS and YYNGEE. Here the CDR3 DNA reads TGTGCCAGCAGCCCAACTAGCGGGAGCCAGCCCAATGAGCAGTTCTTC. Translated: CASSPTSGSQPNEQFF.

The chain is built from TRBV29-1 and TRBJ1-1; TRBD1 agrees at 8 bases. The CDR3 totals 15 residues. Germline V CDR1 and CDR2: SQVTM, ANQGSEA. Trimming took 6 bases from V and 2 from J; bases not matched to a gene: 11. The chain's CDR3 is CSVRQGARSNTEAFF. DNA of the CDR3: TGCAGCGTCCGGCAGGGGGCCCGATCAAACACTGAAGCTTTCTTT.

This clone appeared once. Other DNA sequences from this sample encode an identical CDR3 as well. The rearrangement uses TRBV5-1 and TRBJ1-5, with 9 bases lining up with TRBD1. In germline, CDR1 is SGHRS, CDR2 YFSETQ. After removal of 2 bases from V and 4 bases from J, the junction contained 4 bases not matched to a gene. The CDR3 contains 15 residues. The CDR3 nucleotides are TGCGCCAGCAGCTTAGGGACAGGGATTAATCAGCCCCAGCATTTT. This gives the protein CASSLGTGINQPQHF.

The chain links TRBV6-2 or TRBV6-3 to TRBJ1-4; D unclear. Germline CDR1 MNHEY, CDR2 SVGEGT. The V end was cut by 4 bases, the J end by 5 bases, with 14 bases between. The CDR3 contains 15 residues. The CDR3 coding sequence is TGTGCCAGCAGTTTGCCAACCCGGGGAAATGAAAAACTGTTTTTT. Translation: CASSLPTRGNEKLFF.

The chain links TRBV12-2 to TRBJ1-5; the table's D call TRBD1 went unverified against the DNA. TRBV12-2 is recorded as a pseudogene. CDR3 length: 15 residues. This CDR3 reads CASRYDRAQGQPQHF. The CDR3 DNA reads as TGTGCAAGTCGCTATGATAGGGCACAGGGGCAGCCCCAGCATTTT.

The CDR3 nucleotides read TGCGCCAGCAGCTACATGGGACTAGCGGCGAACACCGGGGAGCTGTTTTTT. Encoded protein: CASSYMGLAANTGELFF. The rearrangement uses TRBV5-1 and TRBJ2-2; 11 bases map to TRBD2. This CDR3 has 17 residues. The ends lost 3 bases at V and 0 bases at J; junction bases unmatched: 4. In germline, CDR1 is SGHRS, CDR2 YFSETQ.

In this sample, this clone turned up a few times. The CDR3 DNA reads TGTGCCAGCAGTCACAGGGGGCCAAACGAGCAGTACTTC. Protein: CASSHRGPNEQYF. The chain joins TRBV27 to TRBJ2-7; TRBD1 aligns across 9 bases. V dropped 5 bases and J dropped 5; count of bases not matched to a gene: 4. CDR3 length: 13 residues. Germline V gene sequence: CDR1 MNHEY, CDR2 SMNVEV (reference sequence).

The rearrangement links TRBV2 to TRBJ2-5; the D is unclear. Per the germline V gene, CDR1 is SNHLY and CDR2 is FYNNEI. The ends were cut back, 1 base at V and 1 base at J, with 7 bases in the middle. This CDR3 comprises 14 residues. In DNA form, the CDR3 reads TGTGCCAGCAGTGAAGGGGCAGTCCAAGAGACCCAGTACTTC. As protein: CASSEGAVQETQYF.

This chain connects TRBV6-2 or TRBV6-3 to TRBJ2-3; 8 positions match TRBD2. The CDR3 contains 17 residues. V was clipped by 2 bases and J by 1 base; unmatched bases: 8. The germline CDR1 and CDR2 sequences are MNHEY and SVGEGT. The CDR3 sequence: CASSYPRGVAGTDTQYF. CDR3 nucleotide sequence: TGTGCCAGCAGTTACCCGCGGGGGGTAGCGGGCACAGATACGCAGTATTTT.

This chain connects TRBV28 to TRBJ2-1; 7 bases are shared with TRBD2. CDR1 MDHEN and CDR2 SYDVKM come from the germline V gene. Trimming cost V 5 bases and J 1 base; bases outside gene matches: 2. This CDR3 is built from 14 residues. The CDR3 region is CASSGSGSYNEQFF. DNA of the CDR3: TGTGCCAGCAGTGGTAGCGGGTCCTACAATGAGCAGTTCTTC.

This clone was detected only once. DNA of the CDR3: TGTGCCAGCAGCTTGGAGGCGGGGCCCTACAATGAGCAGTTCTTC. Translation: CASSLEAGPYNEQFF. The V and J genes are TRBV11-3 and TRBJ2-1; the D gene is possibly TRBD2 (6 bases). Germline V CDR1 and CDR2: SGHNT, YENEEA. Trimming took off 3 bases at V and 2 bases at J, with 11 bases between the two ends. The CDR3 length is 15 residues.

This clone has only a few counts. This chain uses TRBV7-2 with TRBJ2-1; weak D call: TRBD2 (6 bases). The CDR3 is 15 residues long. V gave up 5 bases and J gave up 5 bases, with 16 bases separating them. Per the germline V gene, CDR1 is SGHTA and CDR2 is FQGNSA. CDR3 sequence (DNA): TGTGCCAGCAGCCCAAGCGGGTCCGTGAACAATGAGCAGTTCTTC. Its translation is CASSPSGSVNNEQFF.

The chain combines TRBV6-5 with TRBJ2-2, with 7 nucleotides matching TRBD2. CDR1 and CDR2 (germline): MNHEY, SVGAGI. There are 15 residues in the CDR3. V shed 6 bases and J 4 bases; nucleotides not matched to a gene: 8. The CDR3 DNA reads as TGTGCCAGCAGCCTCGGGGGGAGAGGCACCGGGGAGCTGTTTTTT. Translation: CASSLGGRGTGELFF.

This chain connects TRBV2 to TRBJ2-5; the match to TRBD2 covers 7 bases. J gave up 2 bases and V 4 bases, and 10 bases lay outside the gene matches. CDR3 length equals 16 residues. CDR1 is SNHLY and CDR2 is FYNNEI in the germline V gene. Here the CDR3 DNA reads TGTGCCAGCAGTGGGTTCGGACGGGGGGTGCAAGAGACCCAGTACTTC. This encodes CASSGFGRGVQETQYF.

The genes are TRBV19 and TRBJ1-1; D gene uncertain. The V end lost 3 bases, the J end lost 4 bases, and 6 bases lay between the germline ends. Looked up from germline, CDR1 is LNHDA and CDR2 is SQIVND (reference sequence). This CDR3 has 12 residues. As DNA, the CDR3 is TGTGCCAGTAGTATCCCAGGCACTGAAGCTTTCTTT. This translates into CASSIPGTEAFF. The whole variable domain, filled in from reference TRBV19 and TRBJ1-1, reads DGGITQSPKYLFRKEGQNVTLSCEQNLNHDAMYWYRQDPGQGLRLIYYSQIVNDFQKGDIAEGYSVSREKKESFPLTVTSAQKNPTAFYLCASSIPGTEAFFGQGTRLTVV.

The chain couples TRBV7-2 to TRBJ1-3; TRBD1 might be the D (6 bases). The V gene's germline CDR1 is SGHTA and CDR2 FQGNSA. V shed 2 bases and J shed 0 bases, with 14 bases lying between them. The CDR3 covers 17 residues. The CDR3 protein is CASSLRGGPLSGNTIYF. CDR3 nucleotide sequence: TGTGCCAGCAGCTTAAGGGGGGGACCCCTCTCTGGAAACACCATATATTTT.